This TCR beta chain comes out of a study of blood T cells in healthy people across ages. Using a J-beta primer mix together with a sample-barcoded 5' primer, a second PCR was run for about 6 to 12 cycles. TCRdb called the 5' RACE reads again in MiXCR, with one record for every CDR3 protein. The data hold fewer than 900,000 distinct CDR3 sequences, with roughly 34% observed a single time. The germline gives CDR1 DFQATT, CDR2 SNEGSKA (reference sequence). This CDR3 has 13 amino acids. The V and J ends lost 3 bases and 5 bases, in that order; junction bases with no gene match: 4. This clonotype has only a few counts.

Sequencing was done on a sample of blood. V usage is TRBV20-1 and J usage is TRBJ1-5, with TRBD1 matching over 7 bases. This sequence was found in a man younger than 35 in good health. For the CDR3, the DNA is TGCAGTGCTAGCGCAGGGGGGGATCAGCCCCAGCATTTT. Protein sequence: CSASAGGDQPQHF.